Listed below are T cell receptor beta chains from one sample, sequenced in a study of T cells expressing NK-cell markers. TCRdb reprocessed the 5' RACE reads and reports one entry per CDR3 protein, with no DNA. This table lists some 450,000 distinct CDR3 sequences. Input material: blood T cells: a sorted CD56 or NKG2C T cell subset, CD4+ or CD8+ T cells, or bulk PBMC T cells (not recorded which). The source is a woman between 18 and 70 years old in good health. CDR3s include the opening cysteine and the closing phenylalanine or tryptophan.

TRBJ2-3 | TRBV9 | CASSPTPDTQYF
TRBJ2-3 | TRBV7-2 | CASSLGDRNTDTQYF
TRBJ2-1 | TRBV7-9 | CASSLARLSGQFF
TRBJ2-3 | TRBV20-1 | CSARKGALVKDTQYF
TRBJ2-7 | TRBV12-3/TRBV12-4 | CASTEGRGLPYEQYF
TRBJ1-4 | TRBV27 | CASSISGGVNEKLFF
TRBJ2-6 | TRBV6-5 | CASSYSSRGANVLTF
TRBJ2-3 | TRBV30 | CAWSPASGRSIDTQYF
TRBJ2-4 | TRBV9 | CASSTGGGAKNIQYF
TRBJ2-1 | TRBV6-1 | CASEGYPATQQFF
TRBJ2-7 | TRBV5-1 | CASSPVSGGKFLIGEQYF
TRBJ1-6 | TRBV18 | CASSIIQGAVGSPLHF
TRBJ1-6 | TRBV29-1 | CSPRTGDNSPLHF
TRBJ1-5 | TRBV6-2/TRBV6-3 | CASSSPAGGLAGNQPQHF
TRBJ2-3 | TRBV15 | CATSRDQAGGPATQYF
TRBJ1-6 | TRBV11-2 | CASSLLRSSYNSPLHF
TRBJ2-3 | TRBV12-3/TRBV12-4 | CASIQGGGSDTQYF
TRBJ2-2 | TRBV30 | CAWTPGSRELFF
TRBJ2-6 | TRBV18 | CASSPDRAFGTGANVLTF
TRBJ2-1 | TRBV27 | CASSWDSPYNEQFF